This T cell receptor (beta chain) was sequenced during a study of T cell responses to AZD1222 COVID-19 vaccine. Whole-study findings and limits: White British people made up most donors, females outnumbered males, and clonal diversity was possibly underestimated. Spike-specific TCR breadth and depth grew following two AZD1222 doses.

The method was immunoSEQ multiplex PCR; TCRdb's version includes in-frame clones alone and lacks a portion of them. The repertoire holds about 150,000 clones, with about 93% as singletons. The CDR3 loop spans 17 amino acids. Losses at the gene ends were 2 bases for V and 2 bases for J; bases not matched to a gene: 7. Germline V CDR1 and CDR2: SEHNR, FQNEAQ (reference sequence). A word on this clone: The antigen remains unidentified.

This specimen was peripheral blood, taken 28 days after the second AZD1222 dose. The source is an adult who received the AZD1222 COVID-19 vaccine. V is TRBV7-9 and J is TRBJ2-5; 11 bases are a match to TRBD2. The CDR3 nucleotides read TGTGCCAGCAGCTTACCCCCCGGGACTAGCGGTCAAGAGACCCAGTACTTC. Residues: CASSLPPGTSGQETQYF.